The rows below give T cell receptor beta chains drawn from one sample of a study of shared clonotypes between healthy human individuals. The repertoire was sequenced with immunoSEQ multiplex PCR; TCRdb's copy has only in-frame clones and lacks some. The data show more than 2 million clones, roughly 93% seen once. The sample was naive CD8+ T cells from PBMCs. These receptors came from a man younger than 35 in good health. Some clones in this sample may be carry-over from other donors' samples. Both conserved end residues are trimmed from each CDR3.

length: 17
V: TRBV9
CDR3: ASSVGWPETASSGNTIY

length: 11
V: TRBV28
CDR3: ASSRPRTPEQY

length: 9
V: TRBV7-8
CDR3: ASSLGGALY

length: 13
V: TRBV9
CDR3: ASSADQGRAGELF

length: 12
V: TRBV7-9
CDR3: ASSTGRRDWPQH

length: 9
V: TRBV6-5
CDR3: ASSYLTEQY

length: 12
V: TRBV6-5
CDR3: ASRPDLNTGELF

length: 11
V: TRBV9
CDR3: ASSVEGMETQY

length: 12
V: TRBV27
CDR3: ASSLSLDSYEQY

length: 14
V: TRBV19
CDR3: ASNWGASSTGTEAF

length: 10
V: TRBV7-6
CDR3: ASSLVPTEAF

length: 14
V: TRBV14
CDR3: ASSLPSPEMTDTQY

length: 12
V: TRBV27
CDR3: ASKEGSSYNEQF

length: 13
V: TRBV5-1
CDR3: ASSLGSGTSYEQY

length: 14
V: TRBV19
CDR3: ASSIVEDLQNQPQH

length: 15
V: TRBV27
CDR3: ASSLKSAAGVPYEQY

length: 12
V: TRBV5-1
CDR3: ASRGGRAIDEQF

length: 13
V: TRBV30
CDR3: AWSPHRQSNTEAF

length: 11
V: TRBV5-1
CDR3: ASSLAVRNEQF

length: 13
V: TRBV6-6
CDR3: ASSYEAGGSYEQY

length: 11
V: TRBV10-1
CDR3: ASSVRENTEAF

length: 13
V: TRBV5-6
CDR3: ASSLLPSSGNTIY

length: 14
V: TRBV28
CDR3: ASSPTRLAADYEQY

length: 12
V: TRBV27
CDR3: ASSSNVVLETQY

length: 13
V: TRBV7-6
CDR3: ASSLVAQGVYEQY

length: 13
V: TRBV6-1
CDR3: ASRGLTGSYNEQF

length: 13
V: TRBV27
CDR3: ASSSPGQPQETQY

length: 11
V: TRBV10-1
CDR3: APSEWERDEQY

length: 14
V: TRBV7-9
CDR3: ASSPRTSGHSYEQY

length: 12
V: TRBV28
CDR3: ASVSGLSYNEQF

length: 10
V: TRBV6-1
CDR3: ASLRHSYEQY

length: 11
V: TRBV7-3
CDR3: ASSLGGTDTQY

length: 13
V: TRBV7-9
CDR3: ASSFERQGWSGYT

length: 13
V: TRBV5-5
CDR3: ASSLGHRGPPEAF

length: 13
V: TRBV27
CDR3: ASGGLAGKQETQY

length: 12
V: TRBV27
CDR3: ASSLTRGVPEAF

length: 13
V: TRBV7-9
CDR3: ASSQSGADSYEQY

length: 13
V: TRBV7-2
CDR3: ASSLDMGGSQPQH

length: 13
V: TRBV9
CDR3: ASSVAVGRNYEQY

length: 12
V: TRBV7-9
CDR3: ASEDRDFTDTQY

length: 13
V: TRBV5-4
CDR3: ASSLAWGSDNEQF

length: 13
V: TRBV6-1
CDR3: ASSLVGLTYYEQY

length: 9
V: TRBV27
CDR3: ASGRSDGYT

length: 13
V: TRBV7-2
CDR3: ASSSGTGGGNTIY

length: 11
V: TRBV19
CDR3: ASRDRETYEQY

length: 13
V: TRBV7-6
CDR3: ASSLRGAGDTEAF

length: 13
V: TRBV6-5
CDR3: ASSSSSGRADEQF

length: 13
V: TRBV11-2
CDR3: ASSSPFGQATEAF

length: 13
V: TRBV6-1
CDR3: ASRSRLAGVGEQY

length: 13
V: TRBV2
CDR3: ASSIRDSPYQEAF

length: 12
V: TRBV5-6
CDR3: ASRPGTGNTEAF

length: 15
V: TRBV27
CDR3: ASSSPRDWRNYDEQF

length: 12
V: TRBV9
CDR3: ASSVTGTPNEQF

length: 12
V: TRBV6-1
CDR3: ASSEVAVTYEQY